These 7 T cell receptor beta chains were sequenced from one sample in a study of shared clonotypes between healthy human individuals. Positive CCR7 selection of CD45RO-negative cells yielded the naive CD8 cells, and terminally differentiated effector memory CD45RA+ cells were excluded. Sequencing used immunoSEQ multiplex PCR; TCRdb keeps in-frame clones, though not all of them. The table lists a few million clones, just under 95% of them singletons. Sequenced material: naive CD8+ T cells from PBMCs. The source is a man younger than 30 in good health. Some clones in this sample may be carry-over from other donors' samples.

This rearrangement joins TRBV7-9 to TRBJ2-1, with 9 bases lining up with TRBD2. V trimming: 5 bases; J trimming: 7 bases; junction bases outside the gene matches: 9. This CDR3 region has 15 residues. CDR1 is SEHNR and CDR2 is FQNEAQ in the germline V gene (reference sequence). Here the CDR3 DNA reads TGTGCCAGCAGCCCCCCGGTAGCGGGAGATAATGAGCAGTTCTTC. Translated, it gives CASSPPVAGDNEQFF.

This clone was observed once. Other DNA sequences in this specimen translate into the identical CDR3. The rearrangement uses TRBV7-6 and TRBJ2-7; 7 positions agree with TRBD2. Germline V CDR1 and CDR2: SGHVS, FNYEAQ. The junction had 5 bases not matched to a gene; V was cut back by 4 bases and J by 2 bases. The CDR3 contains 14 residues. The DNA for the CDR3 is TGTGCCAGCAGCTCTGGGGGAGGGGCCTACGAGCAGTACTTC. Translation gives CASSSGGGAYEQYF.

This clone was found once. The rearrangement links TRBV7-9 to TRBJ2-1; 10 bases fit TRBD1. This CDR3 is 17 amino acids long. Germline V gene data show CDR1 as SEHNR and CDR2 as FQNEAQ (reference sequence). The J segment lost 8 bases and the V segment lost 5 bases, leaving 15 bases of the junction unmatched. Written as DNA, the CDR3 is TGTGCCAGCAGCGACCACAGGGACAGGGGCCTTTCGCATGAGCAGTTCTTC. Encoded protein: CASSDHRDRGLSHEQFF.

The chain joins TRBV10-3 to TRBJ1-4, with D tentatively TRBD1 (5 bases). CDR3 size: 16 residues. V gave up 3 bases and J gave up 0 bases, with 11 bases separating them. The germline gives CDR1 ENHRY, CDR2 SYGVKD. In DNA form, the CDR3 reads TGTGCCATCAGTGAAGTGGGGCTTGCAACTAATGAAAAACTGTTTTTT. Translation: CAISEVGLATNEKLFF.

CDR3 in DNA: TGTGCCAGCAGCAACATAGCGGGTAGACAAGAGACCCAGTACTTC. This translates into CASSNIAGRQETQYF. V is TRBV7-8 and J is TRBJ2-5, with TRBD2 identical over 7 bases. V lost 5 bases to trimming and J lost 2 bases; unmatched junction nucleotides: 8. The CDR3 loop spans 15 amino acids. Germline CDR1 and CDR2: SGHVS and FQNEAQ.

The V call is TRBV18, the J call TRBJ2-3; 7 bases match TRBD1. Germline loops: CDR1 KGHSH, CDR2 LQKENI. The V segment lost 6 bases and the J segment 3 bases; nucleotides outside the gene matches: 9. This CDR3 is 15 amino acids long. The CDR3 spells CASSFPGQLTDTQYF. CDR3 nucleotide sequence: TGTGCCAGCTCTTTCCCGGGACAGCTTACAGATACGCAGTATTTT.

The V and J genes are TRBV19 and TRBJ1-2, with D unclear. This CDR3 has 14 residues. The germline V gene has CDR1 LNHDA and CDR2 SQIVND (reference sequence). V was trimmed by 7 bases and J by 4 bases, leaving 16 bases between them. The CDR3 loop is CASIALGSGYGYTF. The CDR3 nucleotides are TGTGCCAGTATAGCTCTGGGGTCTGGCTATGGCTACACCTTC.